The 18 T cell receptor beta chains below all came from one sample that was sequenced in a study of blood T cell repertoires in COVID-19. Profiled with immunoSEQ multiplex PCR; TCRdb holds only in-frame clones, not every one. Seen here are 65,000 to 90,000 clones, about 84% observed once, and the top ten hold 7.5% to 9.5%. The sequenced sample was peripheral blood. These receptors all stem from a man in his fifties or sixties with active COVID-19.

This clone was observed once. The CDR3 reads CASSLGTSGRAGELFF. The CDR3 region has the DNA TGTGCCAGCAGTTTAGGGACTAGCGGGAGGGCCGGGGAGCTGTTTTTT. The chain employs TRBV28 and TRBJ2-2, with TRBD2 matching over 16 bases. V was clipped by 2 bases and J by 6 bases; unmatched bases: 0. CDR1 is MDHEN and CDR2 is SYDVKM in the germline V gene. The CDR3 is made up of 16 amino acids.

The V call is TRBV5-1, the J call TRBJ1-4, with TRBD1 as a possible D gene (6 bases). The CDR3 totals 14 residues. Trimming removed 10 bases from V and 8 bases from J, with 21 bases in between. The germline V gene encodes CDR1 SGHRS and CDR2 YFSETQ. This CDR3 is CASRRGRDNEKLFF. As DNA, the CDR3 is TGCGCCTCCCGAAGGGGACGGGACAACGAAAAACTGTTTTTT.

This chain joins TRBV30 and TRBJ1-5; D is ambiguous. V gave up 3 bases and J gave up 5 bases, with 11 bases separating them. In germline, CDR1 is GTSNPN, CDR2 SVGIG (reference sequence). The CDR3 consists of 13 residues. In DNA, the CDR3 is TGTGCCTGGAGCGCCAACTACGATCAGCCCCAGCATTTT. Amino acids: CAWSANYDQPQHF.

This chain links TRBV10-1 with TRBJ2-5; 15 nucleotides align to TRBD2. After removal of 6 bases from V and 6 bases from J, the junction contained 8 bases not matched to a gene. The CDR3 spans 16 residues. CDR1 WNHNN and CDR2 SYGVQD come from the germline V gene (reference sequence). Written as DNA, the CDR3 is TGCGCCAGCAGCCCTGGACTAGCGGGAGGGCCCAAGACCCAGTACTTC. Protein product: CASSPGLAGGPKTQYF.

The V and J genes are TRBV11-2 and TRBJ2-3; D is uncertain. This CDR3 has 16 amino acids. V was pared by 0 bases and J by 2 bases, with 12 bases between. CDR1 and CDR2 (germline): SGHAT, FQNNGV. CDR3 protein: CASSLEWASNTDTQYF. As DNA, the CDR3 is TGTGCCAGCAGCTTAGAGTGGGCATCTAACACAGATACGCAGTATTTT.

J is TRBJ1-1 and V is TRBV6-5; possible D gene TRBD1, 6 bases. The CDR3 is 13 amino acids. Germline V gene lookup returns CDR1 MNHEY and CDR2 SVGAGI. V lost 4 bases, J lost 1 base, and 7 bases lay in between. The chain's CDR3 is CASSLGQNTEAFF. Here the CDR3 DNA reads TGTGCCAGCAGTTTGGGACAGAACACTGAAGCTTTCTTT.

The chain has TRBV4-3 and TRBJ1-3, with TRBD1 as a possible D gene (6 bases). V dropped 0 bases and J dropped 1 base, with 10 bases sitting between them. This CDR3 has 16 amino acids. Germline CDR1 reads LGHNA; CDR2 reads YSLEER. The CDR3 region has the DNA TGCGCCAGCAGCCAAGATTTAAGGGGGTCTGGAAACACCATATATTTT. Protein product: CASSQDLRGSGNTIYF.

This chain uses TRBV19 with TRBJ2-1, with D possibly being TRBD1 (5 bases). This CDR3 region has 14 residues. Germline lookup yields CDR1 LNHDA and CDR2 SQIVND (reference sequence). Between the trimmed V and J ends, which lost 6 bases and 4 bases, there was a span of 13 bases. The DNA of the CDR3 is TGTGCCAGTAGCAGCCGACAGTCTTACAATGAGCAGTTCTTC. As protein: CASSSRQSYNEQFF.

This chain uses TRBV27 with TRBJ2-1; 7 bases agree with TRBD2. This CDR3 has 17 amino acids. Germline V gene lookup returns CDR1 MNHEY and CDR2 SMNVEV (reference sequence). The junction had 16 bases not matched to a gene; V was cut back by 5 bases and J by 6 bases. In nucleotides, the CDR3 is TGTGCCAGCAGTGGGAACGTAGGTAGCGGGTTGGTCAATGAGCAGTTCTTC. Protein product: CASSGNVGSGLVNEQFF.

The chain recombines TRBV5-6 with TRBJ2-3; 9 bases map to TRBD2. V shed 4 bases and J 6 bases; nucleotides not matched to a gene: 9. The CDR3 is 15 amino acids. Germline assignment: CDR1 SGHDT and CDR2 YYEEEE. This chain's CDR3 is CASSPGGLAFDTQYF. The CDR3 DNA is TGTGCCAGCAGCCCCGGCGGACTAGCGTTTGATACGCAGTATTTT.

The chain recombines TRBV28 with TRBJ2-2, with D perhaps TRBD2 (6 bases). Germline CDR1 is MDHEN and CDR2 is SYDVKM. V shed 5 bases and J shed 5 bases, with 15 bases lying between them. There are 15 residues in the CDR3. The CDR3 DNA reads TGTGCCAGCAGTCTCCCCCTAGCGTTAACCGGGGAGCTGTTTTTT. It translates to CASSLPLALTGELFF.

This chain uses TRBV7-2 with TRBJ2-3; weak D call: TRBD2 (6 bases). The germline gives CDR1 SGHTA, CDR2 FQGNSA. V was shortened by 1 base and J by 0 bases, with 17 bases between the two germline ends. This CDR3 comprises 18 residues. The CDR3 sequence is CASSLVWWGVSSTDTQYF. CDR3 nucleotide sequence: TGTGCCAGCAGCTTAGTCTGGTGGGGGGTCTCTAGCACAGATACGCAGTATTTT. Complete variable domain (other parts from reference TRBV7-2 and TRBJ2-3): GAGVSQSPSNKVTEKGKDVELRCDPISGHTALYWYRQSLGQGLEFLIYFQGNSAPDKSGLPSDRFSAERTGGSVSTLTIQRTQQEDSAVYLCASSLVWWGVSSTDTQYFGPGTRLTVL.

The chain recombines TRBV7-3 with TRBJ2-3; the D is unclear. Germline V gene lookup returns CDR1 SGHTA and CDR2 FQGTGA. Deletions cut 1 base from V and 4 bases from J, with 15 bases between. The CDR3 length is 16 residues. The CDR3 nucleotides read TGTGCCAGCAGCTTAATGTCTAGTGTAGTCGCAGATACGCAGTATTTT. Protein sequence: CASSLMSSVVADTQYF.

The rearrangement links TRBV5-4 to TRBJ2-3; tentative D call: TRBD1 (6 bases). Germline loops: CDR1 SGHNT, CDR2 YYREEE (reference sequence). V was clipped by 3 bases and J by 6 bases, with 17 bases between them. CDR3 length: 15 amino acids. The CDR3 sequence: CASSSFDRPLDTQYF. CDR3 coding DNA: TGTGCCAGCAGCTCTTTCGACAGGCCCCTGGATACGCAGTATTTT.

The chain has TRBV30 and TRBJ2-6; D gene uncertain. Germline V gene data show CDR1 as GTSNPN and CDR2 as SVGIG (reference sequence). This CDR3 is built from 15 residues. Trimming stripped 0 bases from V and 2 bases from J, with 8 bases between. The CDR3 bases are TGTGCCTGGAGTGTAGTAGTGGCTGGGGCCAACGTCCTGACTTTC. Translation: CAWSVVVAGANVLTF.

This chain links TRBV19 with TRBJ2-7; D is perhaps TRBD2 (5 bases). V was pared by 1 base and J by 4 bases, with 14 bases between. The germline gives CDR1 LNHDA, CDR2 SQIVND (reference sequence). This CDR3 contains 15 residues. The CDR3 DNA sequence: TGTGCCAGTAGTATAGGAGCGGACGGAAGATACGAGCAGTACTTC. Its protein product is CASSIGADGRYEQYF.

The V gene is TRBV30, the J gene TRBJ2-1; 7 bases line up with TRBD2. CDR1 and CDR2 from the germline V gene are GTSNPN and SVGIG (reference sequence). This CDR3 has 13 amino acids. The junction had 7 bases not matched to a gene; V was cut back by 3 bases and J by 8 bases. The CDR3 spells CAWRLAARYEQFF. In nucleotides, the CDR3 is TGTGCCTGGAGGCTAGCGGCTCGCTATGAGCAGTTCTTC.

V usage is TRBV28 and J usage is TRBJ1-5; D unresolved. Looked up from germline, CDR1 is MDHEN and CDR2 is SYDVKM. V lost 5 bases and J lost 0, with 8 bases in between. The CDR3 extends over 14 amino acids. CDR3 region: CASSPSYSNQPQHF. For the CDR3, the DNA is TGTGCCAGCAGTCCCTCCTATAGCAATCAGCCCCAGCATTTT.